A single sample is the source of the 24 T cell receptor beta chains below, sequenced in a study of shared clonotypes between healthy human individuals. Here immunoSEQ multiplex PCR was the method, and the copy in TCRdb shows in-frame clones only, minus some. The sample yields nearly 1,000,000 clones, approximately 76% seen once. The specimen sequenced was memory CD4+ T cells sorted from blood. The subset denotes: CD45RA-negative fraction. These TCRs come from a man between 18 and 35 years old in good health.

This chain joins TRBV19 and TRBJ1-2; TRBD1 matches 7 bases. This CDR3 is 14 amino acids long. CDR1 is LNHDA, CDR2 SQIVND, per germline (reference sequence). V shed 5 bases and J 10 bases; nucleotides not matched to a gene: 13. CDR3 sequence reads: CASSSSGQPRYYTF. The CDR3, as DNA: TGTGCCAGTAGTTCCTCGGGACAGCCGAGGTACTACACCTTC.

This chain links TRBV5-1 with TRBJ1-1; TRBD1 matches 7 bases. CDR1 SGHRS and CDR2 YFSETQ come from the germline V gene. This CDR3 comprises 14 residues. The junction had 4 bases not matched to a gene; V was cut back by 4 bases and J by 1 base. The CDR3 bases are TGCGCCAGCAGCGGGGGACAGCAGAACACTGAAGCTTTCTTT. Protein product: CASSGGQQNTEAFF.

The chain's CDR3 is CASSPQSEYEQYF. The CDR3 DNA reads TGTGCCAGCTCACCACAATCGGAATACGAGCAGTACTTC. This chain uses TRBV18 with TRBJ2-7; no reliable D call. The germline CDR1 and CDR2 sequences are KGHSH and LQKENI. V was shortened by 1 base and J by 4 bases, with 8 bases between the two germline ends. This CDR3 region has 13 residues.

The count of this clone is one. The rearrangement links TRBV7-9 to TRBJ1-5, with 10 bases lining up with TRBD1. Germline V CDR1 and CDR2: SEHNR, FQNEAQ (reference sequence). Trimming cost V 3 bases and J 6 bases; bases outside gene matches: 2. The CDR3 is made up of 14 amino acids. The CDR3 here is CASSFGQGGQPQHF. The CDR3, as DNA: TGTGCCAGCAGCTTTGGACAGGGGGGTCAGCCCCAGCATTTT.

This chain's CDR3 is CASSLDNRAGGNTIYF. The CDR3, as DNA: TGTGCCAGCAGCTTGGATAACCGGGCAGGGGGAAACACCATATATTTT. The chain recombines TRBV5-6 with TRBJ1-3; a possible D gene is TRBD1 (5 bases). The V and J ends lost 0 bases and 4 bases respectively, with 14 bases between them. The CDR3 contains 16 residues. Germline V gene lookup returns CDR1 SGHDT and CDR2 YYEEEE.

The rearrangement joins TRBV19 to TRBJ1-6; D might be TRBD1 (6 bases). The CDR3 has 14 amino acids. Germline V CDR1 and CDR2: LNHDA, SQIVND (reference sequence). V lost 4 bases to trimming and J lost 12 bases, with 16 bases between them. Here the CDR3 reads CASSNGRGLVPLHF. The CDR3 bases are TGTGCCAGTAGTAACGGCAGGGGTCTGGTACCCCTCCACTTT.

V and J are TRBV5-1 and TRBJ2-3; the D gene is possibly TRBD2 (5 bases). Looked up from germline, CDR1 is SGHRS and CDR2 is YFSETQ. There are 16 residues in the CDR3. The V and J ends lost 4 bases and 5 bases respectively, with 20 bases between them. CDR3 loop: CASSENSGGGGDTQYF. Written as DNA, the CDR3 is TGCGCCAGCAGCGAAAATTCAGGCGGCGGAGGAGATACGCAGTATTTT.

J is TRBJ1-3 and V is TRBV4-1; no reliable D call. Per germline, CDR1 MGHRA and CDR2 YSYEKL. V was trimmed by 1 base and J by 0 bases, leaving 7 bases between them. The CDR3 runs 15 residues. The CDR3 spells CASSQGRNSGNTIYF. CDR3 nucleotides: TGCGCCAGCAGCCAAGGTCGGAACTCTGGAAACACCATATATTTT.

V is TRBV5-1 and J is TRBJ1-3, with a possible D match to TRBD1 (5 bases). There are 15 residues in the CDR3. Per germline, CDR1 SGHRS and CDR2 YFSETQ. Trimming took 1 base from V and 4 from J, leaving 12 bases between them. CDR3 loop: CASSLSRADGNTIYF. The CDR3 bases are TGCGCCAGCAGCTTGTCCAGGGCTGACGGAAACACCATATATTTT.

The rearrangement links TRBV6-1 to TRBJ1-4, with D tentatively TRBD1 (6 bases). The CDR3 extends over 14 amino acids. Germline loops: CDR1 MNHNS, CDR2 SASEGT. Trimming pared 7 bases from V and 4 bases from J, leaving 13 bases between. The CDR3 loop is CASKTGQINEKLFF. CDR3 DNA sequence: TGTGCCAGCAAGACCGGACAGATTAATGAAAAACTGTTTTTT.

Note on this clone: Other DNA sequences in the sample encode the same CDR3. The genes are TRBV5-1 and TRBJ2-1, with 10 bases lining up with TRBD1. Germline V gene sequence: CDR1 SGHRS, CDR2 YFSETQ. The CDR3 is 14 amino acids. Trimming took 0 bases from V and 7 from J; bases not matched to a gene: 1. The CDR3 nucleotides are TGCGCCAGCAGCTTGGGACAGGGGGCGAATGAGCAGTTCTTC. Translated: CASSLGQGANEQFF.

The V call is TRBV11-3, the J call TRBJ2-3; 8 bases are shared with TRBD1. Unmatched junction bases numbered 4, after V lost 5 bases and J lost 0 bases. CDR3 length equals 15 residues. Germline CDR1 reads SGHNT; CDR2 reads YENEEA. CDR3 sequence reads: CASSKQGESTDTQYF. Here the CDR3 DNA reads TGTGCCAGCAGCAAACAGGGGGAAAGCACAGATACGCAGTATTTT.

This rearrangement joins TRBV5-1 to TRBJ1-2; possibly TRBD1 for D (6 bases). V gave up 4 bases and J gave up 8 bases, with 15 bases separating them. This CDR3 has 13 residues. Germline loops: CDR1 SGHRS, CDR2 YFSETQ. The CDR3 DNA reads TGCGCCAGCAGCCCGGACAGTTCAGGGGGCTACACCTTC. This encodes CASSPDSSGGYTF.

The chain uses TRBV7-9 and TRBJ2-7, with a weak D call TRBD2 (5 bases). Germline V gives CDR1 SEHNR, CDR2 FQNEAQ (reference sequence). The CDR3 spans 11 residues. V was clipped by 10 bases and J by 2 bases, with 9 bases between them. The CDR3 loop reads CATTGAYEQYF. CDR3 sequence (DNA): TGTGCCACAACCGGGGCCTACGAGCAGTACTTC.

The chain couples TRBV4-1 to TRBJ2-5, with 12 nucleotides matching TRBD2. Germline assignment: CDR1 MGHRA and CDR2 YSYEKL. The V gene end was trimmed by 1 base and the J gene end by 5 bases; junction bases not matched to a gene: 2. There are 15 residues in the CDR3. CDR3 loop: CASSQVLAGGETQYF. In DNA, the CDR3 is TGCGCCAGCAGCCAAGTTCTAGCGGGAGGGGAGACCCAGTACTTC.

V is TRBV7-6 and J is TRBJ1-5, with D possibly TRBD1 on 5 matching bases. Germline V gene lookup returns CDR1 SGHVS and CDR2 FNYEAQ. The V end lost 5 bases, the J end lost 3 bases, and 11 bases lay between the germline ends. The CDR3 totals 14 residues. CDR3 sequence (DNA): TGTGCCAGCAGCCTGGCAGGGTCCAATCAGCCCCAGCATTTT. This encodes CASSLAGSNQPQHF. The entire variable domain, with the rest obtained from reference TRBV7-6 and TRBJ1-5, is as follows: GAGVSQSPRYKVTKRGQDVALRCDPISGHVSLYWYRQALGQGPEFLTYFNYEAQQDKSGLPNDRFSAERPEGSISTLTIQRTEQRDSAMYRCASSLAGSNQPQHFGDGTRLSIL.

The chain uses TRBV27 and TRBJ2-7, with a possible D match to TRBD1 (5 bases). The CDR3 runs to 14 residues. Looked up from germline, CDR1 is MNHEY and CDR2 is SMNVEV (reference sequence). Trimming took 5 bases from V and 4 from J, leaving 15 bases between them. CDR3 region: CASSRRVDSYEQYF. Written as DNA, the CDR3 is TGTGCCAGCAGTCGCAGGGTTGATTCGTACGAGCAGTACTTC.

This clone was recorded a few times. The chain combines TRBV5-1 with TRBJ1-1; no clear D gene. This CDR3 has 15 amino acids. V lost 4 bases to trimming and J lost 1 base, with 14 bases between them. CDR1 SGHRS and CDR2 YFSETQ come from the germline V gene. CDR3 sequence (DNA): TGCGCCAGCAGCCCGGGCGGGATGCCGAACACTGAAGCTTTCTTT. This gives the protein CASSPGGMPNTEAFF.

This chain uses TRBV4-3 with TRBJ2-7; 11 bases match TRBD2. Germline CDR1 LGHNA, CDR2 YSLEER. This CDR3 is built from 16 residues. V dropped 2 bases and J dropped 5; count of bases not matched to a gene: 8. In DNA, the CDR3 is TGCGCCAGCAGCCAACAAGGACTAGCGGGTGGCAACGAGCAGTACTTC. This sequence encodes CASSQQGLAGGNEQYF.

This rearrangement joins TRBV18 to TRBJ1-1, with 11 bases aligning to TRBD1. V trimming: 0 bases; J trimming: 5 bases; junction bases outside the gene matches: 5. This CDR3 has 16 amino acids. Germline lookup yields CDR1 KGHSH and CDR2 LQKENI. The CDR3 bases are TGTGCCAGCTCACCACCGGGGACAGGGGGTAGGACTGAAGCTTTCTTT. Translation: CASSPPGTGGRTEAFF.

This rearrangement joins TRBV2 to TRBJ2-4; no definite D call. Per germline, CDR1 SNHLY and CDR2 FYNNEI. CDR3 length: 13 amino acids. V lost 0 bases and J lost 9, with 9 bases in between. DNA for the CDR3: TGTGCCAGCAGTGAAGCAAGGGAAGGCATTCAGTACTTC. It codes for CASSEAREGIQYF.

V usage is TRBV7-9 and J usage is TRBJ2-1; unclear D gene. Germline V gives CDR1 SEHNR, CDR2 FQNEAQ (reference sequence). This CDR3 is 12 amino acids long. The V end lost 6 bases, the J end lost 8 bases, and 11 bases lay between the germline ends. The CDR3 region has the DNA TGTGCCAGCAGGGTCCTAGGCGATGAGCAGTTCTTC. Amino acids: CASRVLGDEQFF.

The genes are TRBV18 and TRBJ1-5; no clear D gene. This CDR3 has 15 residues. Germline CDR1 is KGHSH and CDR2 is LQKENI. Trimming shortened V by 2 bases and J by 3 bases, and 11 bases separated the two germline ends. CDR3 nucleotides: TGTGCCAGCTCACCATTATCCGGAAACAATCAGCCCCAGCATTTT. Translated: CASSPLSGNNQPQHF.

J is TRBJ2-1 and V is TRBV7-6; D unclear. Germline CDR1 is SGHVS and CDR2 is FNYEAQ. The CDR3 is 13 residues long. V was trimmed by 2 bases and J by 7 bases, leaving 9 bases between them. For the CDR3, the DNA is TGTGCCAGCAGCTTACAACTTTGGAATGAGCAGTTCTTC. Residues: CASSLQLWNEQFF.